The present T cell receptor (beta chain) was sequenced within a study of blood T cell repertoires in COVID-19. In the study overall: T cells, B-cell-depleted T cells, or PBMCs supplied cDNA or gDNA.

Participants, about 18 to 89 years old, spanned under 25 US areas. Participants had their cohort set by participant-reported clinical history. Recovered Cohort 3 donors showed two negative PCRs, clearance, or symptom resolution. Only in-frame clones appear in the TCRdb table, and some are missing; sequencing was by immunoSEQ multiplex PCR. Altogether more than 250,000 clones are present, more than 90% being singletons, with the ten largest covering roughly 18%. Trimming left V 4 bases short and J 0 bases short, with 11 bases between. The CDR3 length is 15 residues. Per the germline V gene, CDR1 is SGHRS and CDR2 is YFSETQ.

The sequenced sample was PBMCs or T cells enriched from blood (not recorded which). The J gene is TRBJ2-1, the V gene TRBV5-1; possibly TRBD1 for D (5 bases). This receptor was taken from a woman in her 30s who had recovered from COVID-19. The CDR3 is CASSVQESSYNEQFF. CDR3 in DNA: TGCGCCAGCAGCGTACAGGAAAGCTCCTACAATGAGCAGTTCTTC. Using reference TRBV5-1 and TRBJ2-1 for the parts outside the CDR3, the full variable domain is KAGVTQTPRYLIKTRGQQVTLSCSPISGHRSVSWYQQTPGQGLQFLFEYFSETQRNKGNFPGRFSGRQFSNSRSEMNVSTLELGDSALYLCASSVQESSYNEQFFGPGTRLTVL.